What follows are 12 T cell receptor beta chains derived from one specimen sequenced in a study of T cell responses to AZD1222 COVID-19 vaccine. Method: immunoSEQ multiplex PCR; TCRdb's copy keeps in-frame clones and lacks some. Of 150,000 to 200,000 clones listed, 85% to 90% are singletons. The sample consisted of peripheral blood, taken on day 0 of AZD1222 vaccination. The receptors stem from an adult in good health.

The chain employs TRBV5-1 and TRBJ2-1; 7 bases line up with TRBD2. In germline, CDR1 is SGHRS, CDR2 YFSETQ. V was pared by 2 bases and J by 4 bases, with 9 bases of the junction left unmatched. This CDR3 spans 16 amino acids. The CDR3 DNA reads as TGCGCCAGCAGCTTCCTTGCGGGAGCGTCATACAATGAGCAGTTCTTC. Translating it yields CASSFLAGASYNEQFF.

V gene TRBV27 combines with J gene TRBJ1-5; weak D call: TRBD1 (6 bases). The CDR3 runs 13 residues. Germline V gene sequence: CDR1 MNHEY, CDR2 SMNVEV (reference sequence). V was pared by 4 bases and J by 4 bases, with 8 bases between. CDR3 sequence: CASSWDTNQPQHF. The CDR3, as DNA: TGTGCCAGCAGTTGGGACACAAATCAGCCCCAGCATTTT.

This rearrangement joins TRBV3-1 (or the pseudogene TRBV3-2) to TRBJ2-1; 7 bases are shared with TRBD2. Per the germline V gene, CDR1 is LGHDT and CDR2 is YNNKEL (reference sequence). V was clipped by 2 bases and J by 0 bases; unmatched bases: 7. The CDR3 is made up of 17 amino acids. Here the CDR3 DNA reads TGTGCCAGCAGCCAAATAAGTGGCGGGAGCTCCTACAATGAGCAGTTCTTC. Protein sequence: CASSQISGGSSYNEQFF.

The rearrangement joins TRBV19 to TRBJ1-2; unclear D gene. The length of the CDR3 is 15 residues. V was shortened by 7 bases and J by 5 bases, with 20 bases between the two germline ends. Per germline, CDR1 LNHDA and CDR2 SQIVND (reference sequence). The CDR3 nucleotides are TGTGCCAGTACGGCAGTCCCGACCTCCGAATATGGCTACACCTTC. This sequence encodes CASTAVPTSEYGYTF.

The chain carries TRBV7-2 and TRBJ1-5, with TRBD1 matching 7 bases. This CDR3 spans 14 amino acids. V trimming: 4 bases; J trimming: 7 bases; junction bases outside the gene matches: 7. Per the germline V gene, CDR1 is SGHTA and CDR2 is FQGNSA. The DNA of the CDR3 is TGTGCCAGCAGCTCGCAGGGGGGTTGGCAGCCCCAGCATTTT. Protein: CASSSQGGWQPQHF.

CDR3: CASSLGPPGTGNEKLFF. The CDR3 coding sequence is TGTGCCAGCAGCTTGGGCCCCCCCGGGACAGGGAATGAAAAACTGTTTTTT. This chain joins TRBV9 and TRBJ1-4; 9 bases line up with TRBD1. V gave up 4 bases and J gave up 5 bases; unmatched junction bases: 12. The length of the CDR3 is 17 residues. Germline lookup yields CDR1 SGDLS and CDR2 YYNGEE.

J is TRBJ1-6 and V is TRBV30; no clear D gene. Germline CDR1 GTSNPN, CDR2 SVGIG (reference sequence). Trimming took 0 bases from V and 13 from J, leaving 10 bases between them. The CDR3 extends over 12 amino acids. The CDR3 loop reads CAWSVSGRPLHF. As DNA, the CDR3 is TGTGCCTGGAGTGTGTCAGGTCGGCCCCTCCACTTT. The variable domain in full, with the rest retrieved from reference TRBV30 and TRBJ1-6, is SQTIHQWPATLVQPVGSPLSLECTVEGTSNPNLYWYRQAAGRGLQLLFYSVGIGQISSEVPQNLSASRPQDRQFILSSKKLLLSDSGFYLCAWSVSGRPLHFGNGTRLTVT.

This chain connects TRBV6-5 to TRBJ1-5; 7 bases are shared with TRBD1. The junction had 8 bases not matched to a gene; V was cut back by 0 bases and J by 6 bases. Germline V gene lookup returns CDR1 MNHEY and CDR2 SVGAGI. The CDR3 extends over 16 amino acids. The CDR3 bases are TGTGCCAGCAGTTACTCGGGCAGGGGGAATCTTCAGCCCCAGCATTTT. Amino acids: CASSYSGRGNLQPQHF.

The chain combines TRBV7-2 with TRBJ2-5; unclear D gene. This CDR3 has 13 amino acids. CDR1 is SGHTA and CDR2 is FQGNSA in the germline V gene. The germline V and J ends were trimmed by 1 base and 0 bases, with 3 bases remaining between them. The CDR3 bases are TGTGCCAGCAGCTTAGAATACCAAGAGACCCAGTACTTC. Protein product: CASSLEYQETQYF.

The CDR3 DNA reads TGTGCCACCAGCAGAGATTTAAAGGGACCGTTTGAAGCTTTCTTT. It translates to CATSRDLKGPFEAFF. This chain uses TRBV15 with TRBJ1-1, with a tentative D call TRBD1 (5 bases). Germline V gene data show CDR1 as LNHNV and CDR2 as YYDKDF (reference sequence). The CDR3 is 15 amino acids. Trimming cost V 0 bases and J 7 bases, with 15 bases left between them.

V gene TRBV3-1 (or the pseudogene TRBV3-2) combines with J gene TRBJ1-4; TRBD1 agrees at 10 bases. The V gene end was trimmed by 0 bases and the J gene end by 9 bases; junction bases not matched to a gene: 7. There are 16 residues in the CDR3. Germline V gene data show CDR1 as LGHDT and CDR2 as YNNKEL (reference sequence). The CDR3 region is CASSQESGTGVKKLFF. DNA of the CDR3: TGTGCCAGCAGCCAAGAGAGCGGGACAGGGGTGAAAAAACTGTTTTTT.

The gene calls are TRBV28 and TRBJ1-2; no firm D call. Trimming pared 4 bases from V and 8 bases from J, leaving 11 bases between. The CDR3 covers 12 residues. Germline values: CDR1 MDHEN, CDR2 SYDVKM. CDR3 bases: TGTGCCAGCAGTTGGGCAGACCTGGGCTACACCTTC. Amino acid sequence: CASSWADLGYTF.